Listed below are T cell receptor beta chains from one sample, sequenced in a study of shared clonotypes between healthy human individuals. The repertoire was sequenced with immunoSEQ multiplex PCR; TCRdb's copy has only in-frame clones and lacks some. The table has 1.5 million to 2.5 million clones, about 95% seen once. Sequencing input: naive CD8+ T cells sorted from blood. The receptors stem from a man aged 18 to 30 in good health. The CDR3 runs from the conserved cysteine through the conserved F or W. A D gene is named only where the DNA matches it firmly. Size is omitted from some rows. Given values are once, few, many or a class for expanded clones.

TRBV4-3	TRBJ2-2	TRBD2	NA	CASSPYTSGGNTGELFF	TGCGCCAGCAGCCCTTACACTAGCGGGGGAAACACCGGGGAGCTGTTTTTT
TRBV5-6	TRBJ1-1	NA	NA	CASSAGSTEAFF	TGTGCCAGCAGCGCAGGTTCCACTGAAGCTTTCTTT
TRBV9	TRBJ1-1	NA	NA	CASSPLPGIEAFF	TGTGCCAGCAGCCCACTTCCAGGGATTGAAGCTTTCTTT
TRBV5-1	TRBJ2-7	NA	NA	CASSLGGRDALEQYF	TGCGCCAGCAGCTTGGGGGGCCGGGACGCCTTAGAGCAGTACTTC
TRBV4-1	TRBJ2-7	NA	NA	CASSQDRAYEQYF	TGCGCCAGCAGCCAAGATCGAGCCTACGAGCAGTACTTC
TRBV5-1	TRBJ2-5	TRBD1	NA	CASSLAEWLTGGGETQYF	TGCGCCAGCAGCTTGGCCGAGTGGTTAACAGGGGGCGGAGAGACCCAGTACTTC
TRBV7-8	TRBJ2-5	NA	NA	CASSLENRGWVETQYF	TGTGCCAGCAGCCTCGAAAATAGGGGATGGGTCGAGACCCAGTACTTC
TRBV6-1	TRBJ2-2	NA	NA	CASSELNRETTGELFF	TGTGCCAGCAGTGAACTAAACAGGGAAACCACCGGGGAGCTGTTTTTT
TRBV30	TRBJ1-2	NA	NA	CAWGPYGYTF	TGTGCCTGGGGTCCTTATGGCTACACCTTC
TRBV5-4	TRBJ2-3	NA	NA	CASSREGGSSTDTQYF	TGTGCCAGCAGCCGCGAAGGGGGGTCTAGCACAGATACGCAGTATTTT
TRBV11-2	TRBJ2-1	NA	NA	CASSYTGFYNEQFF	TGTGCCAGCAGCTATACGGGGTTCTACAATGAGCAGTTCTTC
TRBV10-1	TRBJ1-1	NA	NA	CASSEAEDTEAFF	TGCGCCAGCAGTGAGGCAGAGGACACTGAAGCTTTCTTT
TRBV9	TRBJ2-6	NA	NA	CASSAPQGKGDNVLTF	TGTGCCAGCAGCGCTCCACAGGGAAAGGGAGACAACGTCCTGACTTTC
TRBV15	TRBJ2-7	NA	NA	CATSSYTEGSNEQYF	TGTGCCACCAGCAGTTATACGGAGGGTTCGAACGAGCAGTACTTC
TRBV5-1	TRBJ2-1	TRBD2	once	CASSPGLAGSSYNEQFF	TGCGCCAGCAGCCCCGGACTAGCGGGTTCTTCCTACAATGAGCAGTTCTTC
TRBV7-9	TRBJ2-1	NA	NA	CASSTNRDTVRNEQFF	TGTGCCAGCAGCACAAACCGGGACACCGTCAGGAATGAGCAGTTCTTC
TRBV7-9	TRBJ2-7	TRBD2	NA	CASSFPPGLAGDNEQYF	TGTGCCAGCAGCTTTCCTCCGGGACTAGCGGGAGATAACGAGCAGTACTTC
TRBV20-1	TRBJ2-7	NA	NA	CSVLGPYEQYF	TGCAGCGTTCTGGGGCCGTACGAGCAGTACTTC
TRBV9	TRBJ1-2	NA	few	CASSVGGGNYGYTF	TGTGCCAGCAGCGTAGGAGGGGGAAACTATGGCTACACCTTC
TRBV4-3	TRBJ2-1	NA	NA	CASSQDRGDNEQFF	TGCGCCAGCAGCCAAGATCGGGGTGACAATGAGCAGTTCTTC
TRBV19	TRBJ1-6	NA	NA	CASSIRVGSPLHF	TGTGCCAGTAGTATCCGAGTGGGGTCACCCCTCCACTTT